This record concerns one T cell receptor (beta chain) sequence. This clonotype was counted a few times. Its recognized antigen is unknown. Base qualities are not at hand, and no much larger clone is one base apart. The library came from RT-PCR. Sequencing took place on an Illumina HiSeq 2500. The raw public reads went through TCRdb reprocessing: fastp at Q25, MiXCR clone calling, in-frame beta chains kept. When rows share a CDR3 protein, they turn into one entry using the most common DNA and genes. The sample table lists 710,000 or so distinct CDR3 sequences, about a sixth of them with a count of one. The biggest ten clones account for about 9.9% of the sample. The data belong to a study of response to subunit inactivated influenza vaccine listed by TCRdb under 2018. About the investigation overall: Deep quantitative profiling of the T cell receptor repertoire was used in the study to follow responses to a trivalent subunit inactivated influenza vaccine.

The full study reports these points: The authors suggested that each seasonal influenza vaccination may recruit only a limited number of new T cells.

Relative to germline, V is 1 base shorter and J is 3 bases shorter, with 10 bases between their ends. Per the germline V gene (reference sequence), SEHNR is the CDR1 and FQNEAQ is the CDR2. The CDR3 spans 14 residues, from the cysteine through the phenylalanine. The CDR3 DNA has 42 bases and is translated from base 1. In this chain, TRBV7-9 is recombined with TRBJ2-7; confidence is insufficient to name the D gene. The receptor's source is a man aged 45 to 65 who received an inactivated influenza vaccine. Donor details come from another sample of the same person, matched by shared clones. Source: PBMCs from blood, taken about 12 days after vaccination. The CDR3 protein is CASSLGWGDYEQYF. The nucleotide sequence is given as TGTGCCAGCAGCTTAGGTTGGGGTGACTACGAGCAGTACTTC.